Below are 28 T cell receptor beta chains sequenced from a single sample in a study of blood T cell repertoires in COVID-19. Using immunoSEQ multiplex PCR, the repertoire was profiled, and TCRdb retains in-frame clones only, with some absent. The sample holds about 200,000 clones, 80% seen once. What was sequenced was peripheral blood. The origin of the receptors is a human donor in a cohort sampled during active COVID-19.

V gene TRBV18 combines with J gene TRBJ2-7, with TRBD1 matching over 8 bases. Losses at the gene ends were 6 bases for V and 4 bases for J; bases not matched to a gene: 5. There are 13 residues in the CDR3. CDR1 is KGHSH, CDR2 LQKENI, per germline. CDR3 protein: CASSGTGSYEQYF. The CDR3 DNA sequence: TGTGCCAGCTCGGGGACAGGATCATACGAGCAGTACTTC. Filled out from reference TRBV18 and TRBJ2-7, the complete variable domain reads NAGVMQNPRHLVRRRGQEARLRCSPMKGHSHVYWYRQLPEEGLKFMVYLQKENIIDESGMPKERFSAEFPKEGPSILRIQQVVRGDSAAYFCASSGTGSYEQYFGPGTRLTVT.

The rearrangement joins TRBV10-3 to TRBJ1-3, with 7 bases lining up with TRBD1. Germline CDR1 and CDR2: ENHRY and SYGVKD. The CDR3 sequence is 16 residues long. The junction had 5 bases not matched to a gene; V was cut back by 3 bases and J by 0 bases. In DNA form, the CDR3 reads TGTGCCATCAGTGAAAGAGGGGACAGCTCTGGAAACACCATATATTTT. This translates into CAISERGDSSGNTIYF.

The rearrangement uses TRBV27 and TRBJ1-5, with 8 bases aligning to TRBD1. Germline values: CDR1 MNHEY, CDR2 SMNVEV (reference sequence). This CDR3 region has 15 residues. Trimming cost V 0 bases and J 11 bases; bases outside gene matches: 9. CDR3 sequence reads: CASSLSLGTGGSQHF. CDR3 coding DNA: TGTGCCAGCAGTTTATCGCTCGGGACAGGCGGGTCCCAGCATTTT.

The chain recombines TRBV24-1 with TRBJ1-2; TRBD1 matches 8 bases. V lost 4 bases and J lost 7; bases outside the gene matches: 10. Germline V gene lookup returns CDR1 KGHDR and CDR2 SFDVKD. The CDR3 is made up of 15 amino acids. The DNA of the CDR3 is TGTGCCACCAGTGACCTCGGACAGGGCGGGAGTGGCTACACCTTC. Protein sequence: CATSDLGQGGSGYTF.

The CDR3 spells CASSFSGNFNEKLFF. CDR3 nucleotides: TGTGCCAGCAGTTTTAGCGGCAACTTTAATGAAAAACTGTTTTTT. V is TRBV28 and J is TRBJ1-4; D ambiguous. Deletions cut 3 bases from V and 4 bases from J, with 12 bases between. The CDR3 runs to 15 residues. Germline V CDR1 and CDR2: MDHEN, SYDVKM.

The chain uses TRBV25-1 and TRBJ2-1; D is possibly TRBD2 (7 bases). CDR1 is MGHDK, CDR2 SYGVNS, per germline. V was clipped by 1 base and J by 8 bases, with 12 bases between them. The CDR3 runs 14 residues. The CDR3, as DNA: TGTGCCAGCAGTGAATGGGGGGGGCTGGATGAGCAGTTCTTC. It translates to CASSEWGGLDEQFF.

The table lists this clone with a count of one. CDR3 residues: CASSQKQGGAETQYF. The CDR3 DNA reads as TGTGCCAGCAGCCAAAAACAGGGGGGAGCAGAGACCCAGTACTTC. V gene TRBV7-3 combines with J gene TRBJ2-5; 8 bases line up with TRBD1. The CDR3 consists of 15 residues. J gave up 4 bases and V 5 bases, and 9 bases lay outside the gene matches. Germline CDR1 is SGHTA and CDR2 is FQGTGA. Drawing the rest from reference TRBV7-3 and TRBJ2-5, the complete variable domain is GAGVSQTPSNKVTEKGKYVELRCDPISGHTALYWYRQSLGQGPEFLIYFQGTGAADDSGLPNDRFFAVRPEGSVSTLKIQRTERGDSAVYLCASSQKQGGAETQYFGPGTRLLVL.

The chain is built from TRBV30 and TRBJ2-1, with TRBD1 identical over 7 bases. The CDR3 extends over 13 amino acids. Germline lookup yields CDR1 GTSNPN and CDR2 SVGIG (reference sequence). Unmatched junction bases numbered 7, after V lost 2 bases and J lost 9 bases. The CDR3 sequence: CAWSYNRGGEQFF. In DNA, the CDR3 is TGTGCCTGGAGTTACAACAGGGGCGGTGAGCAGTTCTTC. Full variable domain (outside the CDR3, taken from reference TRBV30 and TRBJ2-1): SQTIHQWPATLVQPVGSPLSLECTVEGTSNPNLYWYRQAAGRGLQLLFYSVGIGQISSEVPQNLSASRPQDRQFILSSKKLLLSDSGFYLCAWSYNRGGEQFFGPGTRLTVL.

The chain has TRBV27 and TRBJ2-1; D possibly corresponds to TRBD2 (7 bases). Germline loops: CDR1 MNHEY, CDR2 SMNVEV (reference sequence). The CDR3 runs 15 residues. V was pared by 6 bases and J by 0 bases, with 12 bases between. The CDR3 reads CASSRGADSYNEQFF. CDR3 bases: TGTGCCAGCAGCCGGGGGGCGGACTCCTACAATGAGCAGTTCTTC.

The V call is TRBV4-1, the J call TRBJ2-1; possible D gene TRBD1, 5 bases. Germline V CDR1 and CDR2: MGHRA, YSYEKL. V lost 8 bases and J 1 base, leaving 21 bases between the germline ends. CDR3 size: 17 residues. The DNA of the CDR3 is TGCGCCAGCCTACAACACCTAGGGGTTGGGTCCTACAATGAGCAGTTCTTC. This translates into CASLQHLGVGSYNEQFF.

The V call is TRBV13, the J call TRBJ2-7; a possible D gene is TRBD2 (5 bases). CDR3 length: 15 residues. V was pared by 5 bases and J by 0 bases, with 14 bases between. Per germline, CDR1 PRHDT and CDR2 FYEKMQ (reference sequence). DNA of the CDR3: TGTGCCAGCAGCACCGGACTGGCTCTCTCCTACGAGCAGTACTTC. It is translated as CASSTGLALSYEQYF.

This clone was recorded a few times. DNA for the CDR3: TGTGCCTGGTCTCAGACTGATGGCTACACCTTC. Residues: CAWSQTDGYTF. The chain has TRBV30 and TRBJ1-2; D is undetermined. The germline V gene encodes CDR1 GTSNPN and CDR2 SVGIG (reference sequence). The V and J ends lost 5 bases and 6 bases respectively, with 10 bases between them. The CDR3 is 11 amino acids.

In its sample, this clone was seen once. The chain uses TRBV20-1 and TRBJ2-7; maybe TRBD1 (6 bases). The germline gives CDR1 DFQATT, CDR2 SNEGSKA (reference sequence). The CDR3 length is 10 residues. V was cut by 5 bases and J by 6 bases, with 8 bases left in between. DNA of the CDR3: TGCAGTGCTCACAGGGTCGAGCAGTACTTC. Translating it yields CSAHRVEQYF.

The chain combines TRBV19 with TRBJ2-5; TRBD2 aligns across 13 bases. The CDR3 extends over 16 amino acids. After removal of 3 bases from V and 0 bases from J, the junction contained 1 base not matched to a gene. Germline loops: CDR1 LNHDA, CDR2 SQIVND (reference sequence). The CDR3: CASSMTSGGHQETQYF. The CDR3 coding sequence is TGTGCCAGTAGTATGACTAGCGGGGGGCACCAAGAGACCCAGTACTTC.

The chain is built from TRBV30 and TRBJ2-7, with 7 bases matching TRBD1. Germline V gene sequence: CDR1 GTSNPN, CDR2 SVGIG (reference sequence). The CDR3 consists of 14 residues. V lost 2 bases and J lost 3; bases outside the gene matches: 7. CDR3 nucleotide sequence: TGTGCCTGGAGTTCTCGACAGGGTGTCTACGAGCAGTACTTC. The encoded protein is CAWSSRQGVYEQYF. The entire variable domain, with the rest obtained from reference TRBV30 and TRBJ2-7, is as follows: SQTIHQWPATLVQPVGSPLSLECTVEGTSNPNLYWYRQAAGRGLQLLFYSVGIGQISSEVPQNLSASRPQDRQFILSSKKLLLSDSGFYLCAWSSRQGVYEQYFGPGTRLTVT.

The chain uses TRBV5-1 and TRBJ2-7; possible D gene TRBD2, 5 bases. Between the trimmed V and J ends, which lost 9 bases and 5 bases, there was a span of 18 bases. Looked up from germline, CDR1 is SGHRS and CDR2 is YFSETQ. The CDR3 is 13 amino acids. The CDR3 sequence: CATSLGSNNEQYF. The CDR3 nucleotides read TGCGCCACCTCTCTTGGGAGTAACAACGAGCAGTACTTC.

The V call is TRBV7-8, the J call TRBJ2-5; 10 positions match TRBD2. V was clipped by 4 bases and J by 1 base; unmatched bases: 6. The CDR3 is 16 amino acids. Looked up from germline, CDR1 is SGHVS and CDR2 is FQNEAQ. CDR3 DNA sequence: TGTGCCAGCAGCTACCCGGGACTAGCGATCCAAGAGACCCAGTACTTC. Protein: CASSYPGLAIQETQYF.

V is TRBV7-2 and J is TRBJ2-5; 10 nucleotides align to TRBD2. Germline V lookup: CDR1 SGHTA, CDR2 FQGNSA. V was pared by 2 bases and J by 1 base, with 4 bases of the junction left unmatched. CDR3 length: 16 amino acids. The CDR3 coding sequence is TGTGCCAGCAGCTTAACAGCGGGGGGGCTCCAAGAGACCCAGTACTTC. Protein: CASSLTAGGLQETQYF.

This chain uses TRBV14 with TRBJ1-6; D perhaps matches TRBD1 (6 bases). The V end was cut by 4 bases, the J end by 6 bases, with 10 bases between. The CDR3 has 14 amino acids. CDR1 and CDR2 (germline): SGHDN, FVKESK. CDR3: CASSRGGGNSPLHF. As DNA, the CDR3 is TGTGCCAGCAGCCGAGGGGGTGGTAATTCACCCCTCCACTTT. Supplemented by reference TRBV14 and TRBJ1-6, the full variable domain reads EAGVTQFPSHSVIEKGQTVTLRCDPISGHDNLYWYRRVMGKEIKFLLHFVKESKQDESGMPNNRFLAERTGGTYSTLKVQPAELEDSGVYFCASSRGGGNSPLHFGNGTRLTVT.

This chain links TRBV29-1 with TRBJ1-2; D not resolved. The ends were cut back, 6 bases at V and 4 bases at J, with 12 bases in the middle. Germline CDR1 and CDR2: SQVTM and ANQGSEA. The CDR3 length is 12 residues. As DNA, the CDR3 is TGCAGCGTGGCGGCAGAAGTCTATGGCTACACCTTC. It specifies CSVAAEVYGYTF.

The chain couples TRBV29-1 to TRBJ2-3, with 7 bases fitting TRBD1. The germline CDR1 and CDR2 sequences are SQVTM and ANQGSEA. V was clipped by 5 bases and J by 6 bases; unmatched bases: 5. This CDR3 is built from 12 residues. The CDR3 sequence is CSVLTGQDTQYF. CDR3 bases: TGCAGCGTTCTGACAGGGCAGGATACGCAGTATTTT.

This sequence joins TRBV28 and TRBJ2-7; 10 nucleotides agree with TRBD2. V shed 5 bases and J 1 base; nucleotides not matched to a gene: 5. CDR3 size: 15 residues. Germline V CDR1 and CDR2: MDHEN, SYDVKM. CDR3 loop: CASSILAGGSYEQYF. CDR3 DNA sequence: TGTGCCAGCAGTATTTTAGCGGGAGGATCCTACGAGCAGTACTTC.

The rearrangement joins TRBV21-1 to TRBJ1-1. TRBV21-1 is marked as a pseudogene. The CDR3 covers 19 residues. CDR3 region: CASSKAGEWEGHVLTEAFF. In DNA, the CDR3 is TGTGCCAGCAGCAAAGCGGGGGAATGGGAGGGACACGTCCTAACTGAAGCTTTCTTT.

This clone was detected once. The genes are TRBV6-1 and TRBJ2-3, with 10 bases that match TRBD2. The CDR3 consists of 16 residues. With V trimmed by 4 bases and J by 5 bases, 9 bases remained unmatched. CDR1 and CDR2 (germline): MNHNS, SASEGT. The chain's CDR3 is CASSAVAGGPGDTQYF. The DNA of the CDR3 is TGTGCCAGCAGTGCGGTAGCGGGAGGCCCAGGAGATACGCAGTATTTT.

V gene TRBV7-8 combines with J gene TRBJ2-2; 7 nucleotides match TRBD1. Looked up from germline, CDR1 is SGHVS and CDR2 is FQNEAQ. Unmatched junction bases numbered 6, after V lost 5 bases and J lost 6 bases. There are 14 residues in the CDR3. CDR3 protein: CASSLLDRAGELFF. CDR3 sequence (DNA): TGTGCCAGCAGCCTCTTAGACAGGGCCGGGGAGCTGTTTTTT.

The chain combines TRBV5-6 with TRBJ2-7; no definite D call. V was pared by 7 bases and J by 4 bases, with 18 bases between. This CDR3 is built from 14 residues. The V gene's germline CDR1 is SGHDT and CDR2 YYEEEE. The CDR3, as DNA: TGTGCCAGCGGGTGGCGGAAGCCCCAATACGAGCAGTACTTC. This sequence encodes CASGWRKPQYEQYF.

The chain uses TRBV27 and TRBJ2-1; no clear D gene. The CDR3 has 14 residues. Germline CDR1 reads MNHEY; CDR2 reads SMNVEV (reference sequence). The V and J ends lost 3 bases and 2 bases respectively, with 8 bases between them. Written as DNA, the CDR3 is TGTGCCAGCAGTTTGGATAGCCCCTACAATGAGCAGTTCTTC. Translation gives CASSLDSPYNEQFF.

The V gene is TRBV4-2, the J gene TRBJ2-5; tentative D call: TRBD2 (6 bases). V shed 1 base and J shed 4 bases, with 16 bases lying between them. The germline V gene has CDR1 LGHNA and CDR2 YNFKEQ. The CDR3 runs 16 residues. This CDR3 reads CASSQGYAGTGETQYF. The CDR3 DNA reads as TGTGCCAGCAGCCAAGGGTACGCGGGGACGGGAGAGACCCAGTACTTC.